The rows below give T cell receptor beta chains drawn from one sample of a study of response to subunit inactivated influenza vaccine. MiXCR, run by TCRdb on the RT-PCR reads, gives a single entry per CDR3 protein. The sample contains 530,000 or so distinct CDR3 sequences, about 25% of which appear only once. Specimen: CD4+ T cells sorted from PBMCs, collected 4 to 6 days after vaccination. These receptors were obtained from a man over 45 who received an inactivated influenza vaccine. Each CDR3 is given with its conserved first and last residue. The order of the fields is clone size, V gene, J gene, D gene, CDR3 DNA, CDR3 protein. The D gene is left open where the match is weak. Size is omitted from some rows. Given values are once, few, many or a class for expanded clones.

NA,TRBV10-3,TRBJ1-3,TRBD1,TGTGCCATCAGGGACAGGGGGATCTCTGGAAACACCATATATTTT,CAIRDRGISGNTIYF
once,TRBV19,TRBJ2-1,TRBD2,TGTGCCAGTAGTATGGGACTAGCGGGATACAATGAGCAGTTCTTC,CASSMGLAGYNEQFF
many,TRBV6-2/TRBV6-3,TRBJ1-6,TRBD1,TGTGCCACCGGCCAGGGGGATTCACCCCTCCACTTT,CATGQGDSPLHF
NA,TRBV7-2,TRBJ2-1,NA,TGTGCCAGCAGCCGAAACAGTGATACCTCCTACAATGAGCAGTTCTTC,CASSRNSDTSYNEQFF
few,TRBV5-1,TRBJ2-1,NA,TGCGCCAGCAGCTTGGCCAGGGACCTACACAATGAGCAGTTCTTC,CASSLARDLHNEQFF
NA,TRBV12-3/TRBV12-4,TRBJ1-4,TRBD1,TGTGCCAGCAGGCGGGACAGAAAAGAAAAACTGTTTTTT,CASRRDRKEKLFF
few,TRBV28,TRBJ1-2,NA,TGTGCCAGCAGTTTTGGCTCGAGTTCTTACTACACCTTC,CASSFGSSSYYTF
NA,TRBV7-2,TRBJ2-2,TRBD1,TGTGCCAGCAGCGCTGACAGGGTTGCCGGGGAGCTGTTTTTT,CASSADRVAGELFF
few,TRBV7-9,TRBJ2-1,NA,TGTGCCAGCAGCTTAGGTCGCTCGAGCTCCTACAATGAGCAGTTCTTC,CASSLGRSSSYNEQFF
few,TRBV6-5,TRBJ1-5,NA,TGTGCCAGCAGTTACTCTAGCACGGTGAATCAGCCCCAGCATTTT,CASSYSSTVNQPQHF
NA,TRBV12-3/TRBV12-4,TRBJ2-4,NA,TGTGCCAGCAGTCCGGGGGCCAGGGACAAAAACATTCAGTACTTC,CASSPGARDKNIQYF
NA,TRBV11-2,TRBJ2-1,TRBD2,TGTGCCAGCAGCCACCCGGCTAGCGGGGATAACTCCTACAATGAGCAGTTCTTC,CASSHPASGDNSYNEQFF
few,TRBV20-1,TRBJ1-1,NA,TGCAGTGCTAGGGGGAGTAGGTACACTGAAGCTTTCTTT,CSARGSRYTEAFF
NA,TRBV4-2,TRBJ2-7,NA,TGTGCCAGCAGCCACCCGAGGGGCAGCGCAAGCTACGAGCAGTACTTC,CASSHPRGSASYEQYF
NA,TRBV5-1,TRBJ2-1,NA,TGCGCCAGCAGCTACAGCCGGAATGAGCAGTTCTTC,CASSYSRNEQFF
few,TRBV5-1,TRBJ2-1,NA,TGCGCCAGCAGCTTGGGTGATAGCGGAGGGCACTCTGAGCAGTTCTTC,CASSLGDSGGHSEQFF
few,TRBV4-3,TRBJ2-3,TRBD1,TGCGCCAGCAGCCAAGCTGGGACAGGTTGGGCAGATACGCAGTATTTT,CASSQAGTGWADTQYF
NA,TRBV20-1,TRBJ2-5,NA,TGCAGTGCTAGGACCACAGGGATCCAAGAGACCCAGTACTTC,CSARTTGIQETQYF
NA,TRBV4-2,TRBJ1-5,NA,TGTGCCAGCAGCCAAGACCGGACGGGAAGGAATCAGCCCCAGCATTTT,CASSQDRTGRNQPQHF
NA,TRBV7-2,TRBJ2-6,TRBD2,TGTGCCAGCAGCTTAGGGGAGGGGTTTGGGGCCAACGTCCTGACTTTC,CASSLGEGFGANVLTF
NA,TRBV20-1,TRBJ2-7,TRBD1,TGCAGTGCCCTACCGGGACAGGGTGCCTCCGAGCAGTACTTC,CSALPGQGASEQYF
NA,TRBV2,TRBJ2-2,TRBD1,TGTGCCAGCAAAAATAGACAGGGAAACACCGGGGAGCTGTTTTTT,CASKNRQGNTGELFF
once,TRBV7-2,TRBJ2-5,NA,TGTGCCAGCAGCTTTGGCCAGGGAGTGCAAGAGACCCAGTACTTC,CASSFGQGVQETQYF
few,TRBV10-1,TRBJ2-5,TRBD2,TGCGCCAGCAGTGAGTCTGGCGGGGGGCCGGAGACCCAGTACTTC,CASSESGGGPETQYF
NA,TRBV20-1,TRBJ2-3,TRBD2,TGCAGTGCCCTACGGACTAGCACCCCAGATACGCAGTATTTT,CSALRTSTPDTQYF
few,TRBV7-2,TRBJ2-7,NA,TGTGCCAGCAGCTATAAGGGTCCCTACGAGCAGTACTTC,CASSYKGPYEQYF
NA,TRBV15,TRBJ2-2,NA,TGTGCCACCAGCAGGGGGAACGGGGAGCTGTTTTTT,CATSRGNGELFF
few,TRBV7-9,TRBJ1-2,NA,TGTGCCAGCAGCTCCCGGGCCCGGGCCTTC,CASSSRARAF
once,TRBV10-3,TRBJ2-3,TRBD1,TGTGCCATCAGTGAGTCGATCGTCCGGGACAGGGGGGGATCAGATACGCAGTATTTT,CAISESIVRDRGGSDTQYF
NA,TRBV7-8,TRBJ1-1,NA,TGTGCCAGCAGCCAAATGCTTGAGGCCGTGGGGAACACTGAAGCTTTCTTT,CASSQMLEAVGNTEAFF
few,TRBV2,TRBJ2-4,NA,TGTGCCAGCAGTGAGTTTGGAACAGTTGGCATTCAGTACTTC,CASSEFGTVGIQYF
few,TRBV15,TRBJ2-5,NA,TGTGCCACCAGCAGAGACGGGCAAGAGACCCAGTACTTC,CATSRDGQETQYF
NA,TRBV28,TRBJ1-2,NA,TGTGCCAGCAGTCCCCAGGGTGTTGGCTACACCTTC,CASSPQGVGYTF
few,TRBV18,TRBJ2-7,NA,TGTGCCAGCTCACCACGAGTGGCGTCCGAGCAGTACTTC,CASSPRVASEQYF
NA,TRBV28,TRBJ2-3,NA,TGTGCCAGCACCGGGCAGCGGTCTAGCACAGATACGCAGTATTTT,CASTGQRSSTDTQYF
NA,TRBV20-1,TRBJ2-5,NA,TGCAGTGCTAGAGATAATCAGGGGGAGACCCAGTACTTC,CSARDNQGETQYF
once,TRBV4-2,TRBJ2-7,TRBD2,TGTGCCAGCAGCCTCATGACTAGCGGGAGGTACGAGCAGTACTTC,CASSLMTSGRYEQYF
NA,TRBV5-5,TRBJ2-7,TRBD1,TGTGCCAGCAGCTTGGCGGCAGGGGGCCGGTACGAGCAGTACTTC,CASSLAAGGRYEQYF
many,TRBV5-1,TRBJ2-5,NA,TGCGCCAGCAGCATGGACCCTACCCGGGCCCAGTACTTC,CASSMDPTRAQYF
NA,TRBV6-2/TRBV6-3,TRBJ1-1,NA,TGTGCCAGCAGTAGAGTGAACACTGAAGCTTTCTTT,CASSRVNTEAFF
few,TRBV10-3,TRBJ1-2,NA,TGTGCCATCAGTGACCTAGCTAACTATGGCTACACCTTC,CAISDLANYGYTF
NA,TRBV5-1,TRBJ2-1,NA,TGCGCCAGCAGCTTGATGGGCTACAATGAGCAGTTCTTC,CASSLMGYNEQFF
NA,TRBV24-1,TRBJ2-3,NA,TGTGCCACCGGCGGACAGCGAACCAGCACAGATACGCAGTATTTT,CATGGQRTSTDTQYF
NA,TRBV20-1,TRBJ2-2,NA,TGCAGTGCTAGCCGGGGGTGGAACACCGGGGAGCTGTTTTTT,CSASRGWNTGELFF
NA,TRBV6-5,TRBJ1-3,TRBD1,TGTGCCAGCAGTTACCGACGGACAGGGACTGGAAACACCATATATTTT,CASSYRRTGTGNTIYF
NA,TRBV6-5,TRBJ2-3,TRBD1,TGTGCCAGCAGTTACCGGACCATTGGACAGGCGATTACAGATACGCAGTATTTT,CASSYRTIGQAITDTQYF
NA,TRBV20-1,TRBJ2-5,NA,TGCAGTGCGAGAGGGATTTCAGGAGAGACCCAGTACTTC,CSARGISGETQYF
many,TRBV4-3,TRBJ2-6,NA,TGCGCCAGCAGCCAAGTTGTGGGTCTTGGGGCCAACGTCCTGACTTTC,CASSQVVGLGANVLTF
NA,TRBV10-3,TRBJ2-7,NA,TGTGCCATCAGTCAAGCCGGGACCGCGTACGAGCAGTACTTC,CAISQAGTAYEQYF
many,TRBV10-2,TRBJ2-3,TRBD1,TGCGCCAGCAGTGAGTTGGACAGGAGCACAGATACGCAGTATTTT,CASSELDRSTDTQYF
few,TRBV29-1,TRBJ2-1,NA,TGCAGCGTGGCGACCTCCGCCACTGTCTACAATGAGCAGTTCTTC,CSVATSATVYNEQFF
once,TRBV2,TRBJ2-7,NA,TGTGCCAGCAGTGAAGCGCAGGGACTCGACGAGCAGTACTTC,CASSEAQGLDEQYF
few,TRBV7-2,TRBJ2-7,TRBD2,TGTGCCAGCTCTTTACTAGCGGGAGTGGCTTACGAGCAGTACTTC,CASSLLAGVAYEQYF
few,TRBV6-2/TRBV6-3,TRBJ2-4,TRBD2,TGTGCCAGCACAACTAGCGGGAGGCACGCCCTGAAAAACATTCAGTACTTC,CASTTSGRHALKNIQYF
NA,TRBV29-1,TRBJ2-5,NA,TGCAGCGTGCCCCAGGGCGGGGAGACCCAGTACTTC,CSVPQGGETQYF
few,TRBV25-1,TRBJ2-7,TRBD1,TGTGCCAGCAGGGGACAGGGGGGCTACGAGCAGTACTTC,CASRGQGGYEQYF
few,TRBV20-1,TRBJ1-2,TRBD1,TGCAGTGCTAGGGGGGTACTACAGGGGCCTCAAGGCTACACCTTC,CSARGVLQGPQGYTF